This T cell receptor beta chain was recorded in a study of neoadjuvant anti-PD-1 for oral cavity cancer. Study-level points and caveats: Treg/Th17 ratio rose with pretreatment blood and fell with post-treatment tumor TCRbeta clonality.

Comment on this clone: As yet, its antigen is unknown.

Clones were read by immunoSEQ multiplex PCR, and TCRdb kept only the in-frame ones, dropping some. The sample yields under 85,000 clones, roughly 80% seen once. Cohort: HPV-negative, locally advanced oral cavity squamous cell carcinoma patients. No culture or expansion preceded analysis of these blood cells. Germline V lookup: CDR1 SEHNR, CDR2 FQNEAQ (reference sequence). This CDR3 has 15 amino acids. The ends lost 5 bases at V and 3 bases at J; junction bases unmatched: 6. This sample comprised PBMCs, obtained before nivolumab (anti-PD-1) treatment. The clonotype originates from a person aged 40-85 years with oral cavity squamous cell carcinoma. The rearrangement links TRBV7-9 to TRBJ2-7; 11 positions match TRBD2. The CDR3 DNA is TGTGCCAGCAGCGGTGGGACTAGCGGTTACTACGAGCAGTACTTC. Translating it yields CASSGGTSGYYEQYF.